One sample yielded the 16 T cell receptor beta chains listed below, sequenced in a study of early T cells in non-severe SARS-CoV-2 infection. In TCRdb, the 5' RACE reads were re-called with MiXCR into one record per CDR3 protein. The table includes 35,000 to 40,000 distinct CDR3 sequences, 5% to 6.5% detected once. Sequenced input: whole blood. These receptors were obtained from an adult who was a healthcare worker with PCR-confirmed SARS-CoV-2 infection or an uninfected control (not recorded which).

This clonotype was seen repeatedly, ten times or more. The chain joins TRBV6-2 or TRBV6-3 to TRBJ1-5; D unclear. The CDR3 is made up of 14 amino acids. Germline V gene data show CDR1 as MNHEY and CDR2 as SVGEGT. Trimming removed 5 bases at V and 5 bases at J, with 13 bases between. The DNA for the CDR3 is TGTGCCAGCAGTGACCTTAACCAGGATCAGCCCCAGCATTTT. Translating gives CASSDLNQDQPQHF.

This clonotype was counted between two and nine times. The rearrangement joins TRBV30 to TRBJ1-1; D not resolved. The CDR3 is made up of 13 amino acids. CDR1 is GTSNPN and CDR2 is SVGIG in the germline V gene (reference sequence). The V and J ends lost 1 base and 1 base respectively, with 7 bases between them. CDR3 in amino acids: CAWSGARNTEAFF. The CDR3 region has the DNA TGTGCCTGGAGTGGGGCCAGGAACACTGAAGCTTTCTTT.

Judged by abundance, this clonotype is medium-sized. V gene TRBV11-3 combines with J gene TRBJ2-1; 7 nucleotides align to TRBD1. Trimming cost V 5 bases and J 1 base; bases outside gene matches: 8. Per germline, CDR1 SGHNT and CDR2 YENEEA. CDR3 size: 16 residues. CDR3: CASSDRVKGSYNEQFF. CDR3 nucleotides: TGTGCCAGCAGCGACAGGGTGAAGGGATCCTACAATGAGCAGTTCTTC.

The chain carries TRBV7-9 and TRBJ1-5; D remains ambiguous. Between the trimmed V and J ends, which lost 5 bases and 8 bases, there was a span of 10 bases. Germline V gene lookup returns CDR1 SEHNR and CDR2 FQNEAQ (reference sequence). The CDR3 is made up of 12 amino acids. The CDR3 DNA is TGTGCCAGCAGCCAGAATGAAGAGCCCCAGCATTTT. It specifies CASSQNEEPQHF.

This clonotype has a count of ten or more. The genes are TRBV10-2 and TRBJ2-7; 7 bases are shared with TRBD2. This CDR3 contains 15 residues. V gave up 0 bases and J gave up 3 bases; unmatched junction bases: 5. The germline gives CDR1 WSHSY, CDR2 SAAADI. The CDR3, as DNA: TGCGCCAGCAGTGAGTCAGCTAGCGGCAACTACGAGCAGTACTTC. Its translation: CASSESASGNYEQYF.

This clonotype was seen more than once but under ten times. This chain joins TRBV5-1 and TRBJ2-4; 8 bases fit TRBD1. Germline CDR1 is SGHRS and CDR2 is YFSETQ. There are 16 residues in the CDR3. The V segment lost 4 bases and the J segment 3 bases; nucleotides outside the gene matches: 9. The CDR3 DNA reads as TGCGCCAGCAGCCCAGGCCTGACAGGGGACAAAAACATTCAGTACTTC. Translating gives CASSPGLTGDKNIQYF.

The chain links TRBV28 to TRBJ2-3; 10 nucleotides line up with TRBD2. The V segment lost 4 bases and the J segment 5 bases; nucleotides outside the gene matches: 6. The CDR3 loop spans 15 amino acids. Germline CDR1 MDHEN, CDR2 SYDVKM. The CDR3 DNA is TGTGCCAGCAGTTCCATGGCTAGCGGGAGAGATACGCAGTATTTT. It yields the protein CASSSMASGRDTQYF.

At least ten counts were recorded for this clonotype. The V call is TRBV6-6, the J call TRBJ2-7; 8 bases fit TRBD2. The CDR3 is 17 amino acids. CDR1 is MNHNY and CDR2 is SVGAGI in the germline V gene (reference sequence). J gave up 6 bases and V 1 base, and 14 bases lay outside the gene matches. CDR3 residues: CASSYFPRGGRAPEQYF. The DNA of the CDR3 is TGTGCCAGCAGTTACTTCCCCCGGGGGGGGAGGGCCCCCGAGCAGTACTTC.

This clonotype was counted many times. The chain couples TRBV20-1 to TRBJ2-7; possibly TRBD2 for D (5 bases). Trimming stripped 3 bases from V and 6 bases from J, with 18 bases between. Per the germline V gene, CDR1 is DFQATT and CDR2 is SNEGSKA (reference sequence). This CDR3 is built from 14 residues. CDR3 region: CSASRALEGSEQYF. CDR3 nucleotide sequence: TGCAGTGCTAGTAGGGCATTAGAAGGGAGCGAGCAGTACTTC.

This clonotype was seen ten or more times. V gene TRBV20-1 combines with J gene TRBJ2-5; 9 bases align to TRBD2. Trimming at V came to 0 bases and at J to 7 bases, leaving 12 bases not matched to a gene. The CDR3 is 16 residues long. CDR1 and CDR2 (germline): DFQATT, SNEGSKA (reference sequence). The CDR3 nucleotides are TGCAGTGCTAGAGATCAGCGGGAGGCCCTTGGGTGGACCCAGTACTTC. Amino acid sequence: CSARDQREALGWTQYF.

This clonotype is deemed medium-sized. The gene calls are TRBV15 and TRBJ2-3; D is ambiguous. Between the trimmed V and J ends, which lost 1 base and 2 bases, there was a span of 7 bases. Per germline, CDR1 LNHNV and CDR2 YYDKDF (reference sequence). This CDR3 region has 14 residues. The CDR3 here is CATSRGLYTDTQYF. The CDR3 nucleotides read TGTGCCACCAGCAGAGGTCTATACACAGATACGCAGTATTTT.

In its sample, this clonotype was seen a few times. The chain links TRBV20-1 to TRBJ2-1; D may be TRBD2 (5 bases). Germline-derived CDR1 and CDR2 are DFQATT and SNEGSKA (reference sequence). The V gene lost 6 bases and the J gene lost 0 bases, with 12 bases spanning the gap. The CDR3 length is 14 residues. The CDR3 region has the DNA TGCAGTGCCCCCGGGAAGAGCTCCTACAATGAGCAGTTCTTC. This translates into CSAPGKSSYNEQFF.

The sample holds a few counts of this clonotype. The chain carries TRBV11-2 and TRBJ2-2, with TRBD2 identical over 8 bases. The CDR3 contains 18 residues. V trimming: 1 base; J trimming: 6 bases; junction bases outside the gene matches: 13. Per germline, CDR1 SGHAT and CDR2 FQNNGV. The DNA for the CDR3 is TGTGCCAGCAGCTTAGCGAGGTCCGGGACTAGGGTTTCCGGGGAGCTGTTTTTT. Translated, it gives CASSLARSGTRVSGELFF. Full variable domain (rest looked up from reference TRBV11-2 and TRBJ2-2): EAGVAQSPRYKIIEKRQSVAFWCNPISGHATLYWYQQILGQGPKLLIQFQNNGVVDDSQLPKDRFSAERLKGVDSTLKIQPAKLEDSAVYLCASSLARSGTRVSGELFFGEGSRLTVL.

The sample holds many counts of this clonotype. This chain uses TRBV10-1 with TRBJ2-1; D ambiguous. Germline-derived CDR1 and CDR2 are WNHNN and SYGVQD (reference sequence). V was trimmed by 0 bases and J by 14 bases, leaving 14 bases between them. This CDR3 has 13 amino acids. The CDR3 spells CASSESRTFPEFF. CDR3 bases: TGCGCCAGCAGTGAGTCTAGAACTTTCCCCGAGTTCTTC.

This clonotype has more than one count but fewer than ten. V and J are TRBV10-3 and TRBJ1-1; maybe TRBD1 (5 bases). This CDR3 is 15 amino acids long. Germline V gene sequence: CDR1 ENHRY, CDR2 SYGVKD. The V and J ends lost 0 bases and 4 bases respectively, with 12 bases between them. The DNA for the CDR3 is TGTGCCATCAGTGAGTCGTACAGGTTGAGCACTGAAGCTTTCTTT. As protein: CAISESYRLSTEAFF.

A few counts support this clonotype. The rearrangement uses TRBV5-5 and TRBJ2-1; tentative D call: TRBD2 (6 bases). The CDR3 is 14 residues long. Germline V gene lookup returns CDR1 SGHKS and CDR2 YYEKEE (reference sequence). V lost 4 bases, J lost 5 bases, and 13 bases lay in between. CDR3 sequence (DNA): TGTGCCAGCAGCCGGGGAGGCAGCAACAATGAGCAGTTCTTC. Encoded protein: CASSRGGSNNEQFF.